Listed below are T cell receptor beta chains from one sample, sequenced in a study of blood T cell repertoires in COVID-19. Generated by immunoSEQ multiplex PCR, the TCRdb table keeps only in-frame clones and is missing some. The table shows 70,000 or so clones, with less than 90% occurring only once. Specimen: peripheral blood. The receptors stem from a man between 50 and 59 years old with COVID-19, enrolled during active disease. Both conserved end residues are part of each CDR3. The D gene is left open where the match is weak. Clone size is shown for a subset of rows, as once, few, many or a class of expanded clone.

abundance	v_gene	j_gene	d_gene	CDR3nt	CDR3aa
-	TRBV18	TRBJ2-7	TRBD1	TGTGCCAGCTCACCGGACCAGGGGGCCTACGAGCAGTACTTC	CASSPDQGAYEQYF
-	TRBV5-4	TRBJ2-3	-	TGTGCCAGCAGCTTGGTCGACAGGCCCTCGGGAGATACGCAGTATTTT	CASSLVDRPSGDTQYF
-	TRBV6-5	TRBJ2-7	-	TGTGCCACCAGGGGCCTAAGGTACGAGCAGTACTTC	CATRGLRYEQYF
many	TRBV5-6	TRBJ2-2	-	TGTGCCAGCAGCTTGGGTATTAACTCTAACACCGGGGAGCTGTTTTTT	CASSLGINSNTGELFF
-	TRBV7-9	TRBJ2-7	-	TGTGCCAGCAGCTTACAACAGGGCTCCGAGCAGTACTTC	CASSLQQGSEQYF
-	TRBV6-4	TRBJ2-2	-	TGTGCCAGCAGTGACTTGACAGGAAACGGGGAGCTGTTTTTT	CASSDLTGNGELFF
-	TRBV9	TRBJ2-1	TRBD2	TGTGCCAGCAGGACTAGCGGGAGCCATGAGCAGTTCTTC	CASRTSGSHEQFF
-	TRBV6-2/TRBV6-3	TRBJ2-1	-	TGTGCCAGCAGTCTAGACAGCTCCTACAATGAGCAGTTCTTC	CASSLDSSYNEQFF
-	TRBV5-4	TRBJ2-1	TRBD2	TGTGCCAGCAGCCCCGGACTAGCGGGAGTTTCCTACAATGAGCAGTTCTTC	CASSPGLAGVSYNEQFF
-	TRBV18	TRBJ1-6	-	TGTGCCAGCTCACCAACGGGGTCCTTTGGTTCACCCCTCCACTTT	CASSPTGSFGSPLHF
-	TRBV30	TRBJ2-3	-	TGTGCCTGGAGAATTCAAGCCAGCACAGATACGCAGTATTTT	CAWRIQASTDTQYF
-	TRBV30	TRBJ1-1	-	TGTGCCTGGAGTAGAGGGAACGTTGGCACTGAAGCTTTCTTT	CAWSRGNVGTEAFF
-	TRBV5-5	TRBJ2-2	-	TGTGCCAGCAGCTGGAAGGGGGCCGGGGAGCTGTTTTTT	CASSWKGAGELFF
-	TRBV28	TRBJ1-1	TRBD1	TGTGCCAGCACCGAGACAGGGGGCACTGAAGCTTTCTTT	CASTETGGTEAFF
-	TRBV19	TRBJ1-5	-	TGTGCCAGTAGTTCGCAGGGTAACAACAATCAGCCCCAGCATTTT	CASSSQGNNNQPQHF
-	TRBV5-6	TRBJ2-3	-	TGTGCCAGCAGCTTGGGTGGGGCTTTGGGGTATTTT	CASSLGGALGYF
-	TRBV6-2/TRBV6-3	TRBJ2-7	-	TGTGCCAGCAGTCGGTCCTACGAGCAGTACTTC	CASSRSYEQYF
once	TRBV4-1	TRBJ1-1	TRBD1	TGCGCCAGCAGCCGGGACAGGGGGAATCTTGGCACTGAAGCTTTCTTT	CASSRDRGNLGTEAFF
-	TRBV5-1	TRBJ1-3	-	TGCGCCAGCAGCTTGGCGGGGGGTACTGGAAACACCATATATTTT	CASSLAGGTGNTIYF
-	TRBV12-1	TRBJ1-1	-	TGTGCCAGCAGCTTAGACAGGACTGAAGCTTTCTTT	CASSLDRTEAFF
-	TRBV6-5	TRBJ1-1	-	TGTGCCAGCAGCCAGGGTGTCACTGAAGCTTTCTTT	CASSQGVTEAFF
-	TRBV7-6	TRBJ2-7	TRBD1	TGTGCCAGCAGCTTCGGAATAGGACAGGGGGCGCCCCAGTACTTC	CASSFGIGQGAPQYF